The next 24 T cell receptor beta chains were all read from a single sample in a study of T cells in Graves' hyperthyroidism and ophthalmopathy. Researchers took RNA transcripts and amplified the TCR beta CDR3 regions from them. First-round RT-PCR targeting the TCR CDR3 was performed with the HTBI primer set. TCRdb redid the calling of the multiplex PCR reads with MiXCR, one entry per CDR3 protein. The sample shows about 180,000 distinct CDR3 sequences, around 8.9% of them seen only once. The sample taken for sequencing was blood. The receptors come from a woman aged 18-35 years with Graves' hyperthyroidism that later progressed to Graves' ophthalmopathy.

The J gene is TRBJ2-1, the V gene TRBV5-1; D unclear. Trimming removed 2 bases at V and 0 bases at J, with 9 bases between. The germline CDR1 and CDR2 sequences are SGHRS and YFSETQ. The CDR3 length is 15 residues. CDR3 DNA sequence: TGCGCCAGCAGCTTTTTGGGCGACTCCTACAATGAGCAGTTCTTC. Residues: CASSFLGDSYNEQFF.

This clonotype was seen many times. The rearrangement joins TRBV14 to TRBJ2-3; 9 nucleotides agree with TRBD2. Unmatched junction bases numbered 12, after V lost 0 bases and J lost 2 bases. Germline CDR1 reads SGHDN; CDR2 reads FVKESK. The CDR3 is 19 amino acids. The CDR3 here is CASSQEESTSGPNTDTQYF. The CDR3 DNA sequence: TGTGCCAGCAGCCAAGAAGAGTCGACTAGCGGTCCTAACACAGATACGCAGTATTTT.

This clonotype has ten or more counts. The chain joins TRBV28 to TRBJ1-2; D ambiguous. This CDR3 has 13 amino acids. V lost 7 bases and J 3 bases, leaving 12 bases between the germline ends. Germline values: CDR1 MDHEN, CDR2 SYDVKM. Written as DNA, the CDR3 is TGTGCCAGCACCGATGACGGGTACTATGGCTACACCTTC. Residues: CASTDDGYYGYTF.

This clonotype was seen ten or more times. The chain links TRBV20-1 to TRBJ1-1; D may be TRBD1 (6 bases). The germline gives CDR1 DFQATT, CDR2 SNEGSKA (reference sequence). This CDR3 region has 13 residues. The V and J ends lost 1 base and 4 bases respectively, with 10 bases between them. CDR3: CSARGGHSTEAFF. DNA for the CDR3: TGCAGTGCTAGAGGGGGGCATAGCACTGAAGCTTTCTTT.

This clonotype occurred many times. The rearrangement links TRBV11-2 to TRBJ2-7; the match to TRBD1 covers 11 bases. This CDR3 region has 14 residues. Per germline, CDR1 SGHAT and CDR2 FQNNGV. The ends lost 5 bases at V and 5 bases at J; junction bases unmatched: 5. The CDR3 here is CASSHGTGGDEQYF. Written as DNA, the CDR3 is TGTGCCAGCAGCCACGGGACAGGGGGTGACGAGCAGTACTTC.

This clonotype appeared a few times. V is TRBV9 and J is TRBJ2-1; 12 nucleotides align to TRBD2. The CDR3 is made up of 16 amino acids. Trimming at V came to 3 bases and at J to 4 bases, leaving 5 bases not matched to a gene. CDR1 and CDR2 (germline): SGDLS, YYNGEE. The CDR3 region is CASSAAGTSGYNEQFF. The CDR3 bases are TGTGCCAGCAGCGCCGCGGGGACTAGCGGGTACAATGAGCAGTTCTTC.

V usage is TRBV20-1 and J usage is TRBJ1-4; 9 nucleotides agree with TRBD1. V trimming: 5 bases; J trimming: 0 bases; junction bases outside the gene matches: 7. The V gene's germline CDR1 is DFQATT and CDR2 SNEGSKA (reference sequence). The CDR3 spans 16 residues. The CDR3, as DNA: TGCAGTGCTCCTACAGGGGGCATTTCAACTAATGAAAAACTGTTTTTT. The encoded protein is CSAPTGGISTNEKLFF.

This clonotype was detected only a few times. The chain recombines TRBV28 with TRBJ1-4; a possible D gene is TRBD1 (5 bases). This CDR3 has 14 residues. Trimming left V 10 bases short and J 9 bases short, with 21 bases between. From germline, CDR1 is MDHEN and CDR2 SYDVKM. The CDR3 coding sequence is TGTGCCACCAAAACGGACATGTCGGTACAAAAACTGTTTTTT. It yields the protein CATKTDMSVQKLFF.

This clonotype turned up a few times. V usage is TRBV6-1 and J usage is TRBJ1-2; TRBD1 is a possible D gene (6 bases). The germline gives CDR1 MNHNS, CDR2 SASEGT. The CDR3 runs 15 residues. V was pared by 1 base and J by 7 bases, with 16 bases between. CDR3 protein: CASSEGSRGVSGYTF. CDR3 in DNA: TGTGCCAGCAGTGAAGGTTCCAGGGGCGTCTCTGGCTACACCTTC.

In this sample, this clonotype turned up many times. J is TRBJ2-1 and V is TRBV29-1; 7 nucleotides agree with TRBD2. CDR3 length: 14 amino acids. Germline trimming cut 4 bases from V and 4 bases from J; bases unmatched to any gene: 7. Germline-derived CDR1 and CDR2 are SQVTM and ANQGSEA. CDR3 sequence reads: CSVAKQGGYNEQFF. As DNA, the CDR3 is TGCAGCGTTGCCAAGCAGGGAGGGTACAATGAGCAGTTCTTC.

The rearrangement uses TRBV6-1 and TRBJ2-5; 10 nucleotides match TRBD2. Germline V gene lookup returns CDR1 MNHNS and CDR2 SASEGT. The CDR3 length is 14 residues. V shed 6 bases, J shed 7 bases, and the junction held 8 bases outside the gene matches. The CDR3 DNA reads TGTGCCAGCAGCCTAGCGGGGGCTCAGGGGACCCAGTACTTC. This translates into CASSLAGAQGTQYF.

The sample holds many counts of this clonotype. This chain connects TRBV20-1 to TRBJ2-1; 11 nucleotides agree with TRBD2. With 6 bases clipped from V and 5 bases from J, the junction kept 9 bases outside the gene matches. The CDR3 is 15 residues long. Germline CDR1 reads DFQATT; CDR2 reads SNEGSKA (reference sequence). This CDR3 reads CSARGSSGRDNEQFF. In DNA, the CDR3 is TGCAGTGCCCGGGGGAGTAGCGGGAGGGACAATGAGCAGTTCTTC.

The CDR3 sequence: CASSQGRLAGADTQYF. The DNA for the CDR3 is TGTGCCAGCAGCCAAGGTCGACTAGCGGGGGCCGATACGCAGTATTTT. The chain has TRBV4-2 and TRBJ2-3; 12 bases line up with TRBD2. CDR1 is LGHNA and CDR2 is YNFKEQ in the germline V gene. There are 16 residues in the CDR3. The junction had 5 bases not matched to a gene; V was cut back by 1 base and J by 6 bases.

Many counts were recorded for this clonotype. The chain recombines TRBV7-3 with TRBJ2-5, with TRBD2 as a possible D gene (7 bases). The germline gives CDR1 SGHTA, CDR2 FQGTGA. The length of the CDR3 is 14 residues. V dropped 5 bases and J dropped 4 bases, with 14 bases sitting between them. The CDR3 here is CASSPTGGGETQYF. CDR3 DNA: TGTGCCAGCAGCCCGACGGGGGGCGGAGAGACCCAGTACTTC. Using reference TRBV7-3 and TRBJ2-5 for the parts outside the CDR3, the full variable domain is GAGVSQTPSNKVTEKGKYVELRCDPISGHTALYWYRQSLGQGPEFLIYFQGTGAADDSGLPNDRFFAVRPEGSVSTLKIQRTERGDSAVYLCASSPTGGGETQYFGPGTRLLVL.

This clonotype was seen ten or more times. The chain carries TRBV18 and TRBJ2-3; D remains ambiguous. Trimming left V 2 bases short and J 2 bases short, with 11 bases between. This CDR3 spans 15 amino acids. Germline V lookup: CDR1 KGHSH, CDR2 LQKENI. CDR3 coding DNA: TGTGCCAGCTCACCATTATTATGGTCCACAGATACGCAGTATTTT. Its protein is CASSPLLWSTDTQYF.

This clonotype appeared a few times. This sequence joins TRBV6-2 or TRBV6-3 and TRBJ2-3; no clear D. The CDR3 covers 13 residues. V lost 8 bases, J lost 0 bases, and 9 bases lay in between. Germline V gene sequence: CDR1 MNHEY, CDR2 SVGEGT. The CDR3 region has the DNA TGTGCCAGCGGGCCGAAGAGCACAGATACGCAGTATTTT. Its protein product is CASGPKSTDTQYF.

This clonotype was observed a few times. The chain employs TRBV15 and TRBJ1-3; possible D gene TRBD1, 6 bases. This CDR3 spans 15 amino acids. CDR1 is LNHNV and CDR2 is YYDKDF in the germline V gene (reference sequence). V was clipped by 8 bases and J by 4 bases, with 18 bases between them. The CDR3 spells CATRGGGARGNTIYF. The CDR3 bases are TGTGCCACCCGTGGTGGGGGGGCGAGAGGAAACACCATATATTTT.

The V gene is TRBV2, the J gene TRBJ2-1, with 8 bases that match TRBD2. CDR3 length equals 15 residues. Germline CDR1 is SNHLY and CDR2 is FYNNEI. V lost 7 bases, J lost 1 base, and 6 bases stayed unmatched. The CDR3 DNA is TGTGCCAGCATTCCGGGACTAGGATCCTACAATGAGCAGTTCTTC. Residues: CASIPGLGSYNEQFF.

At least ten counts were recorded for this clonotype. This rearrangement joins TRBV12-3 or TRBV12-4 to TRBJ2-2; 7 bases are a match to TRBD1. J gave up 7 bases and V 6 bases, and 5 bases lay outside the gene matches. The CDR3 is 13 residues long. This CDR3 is CASSVTGNGELFF. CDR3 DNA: TGTGCCAGCAGCGTGACAGGGAACGGGGAGCTGTTTTTT.

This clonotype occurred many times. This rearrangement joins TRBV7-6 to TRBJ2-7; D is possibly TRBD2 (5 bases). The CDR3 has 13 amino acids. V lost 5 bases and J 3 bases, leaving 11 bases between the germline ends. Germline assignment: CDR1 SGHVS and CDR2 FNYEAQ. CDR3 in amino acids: CASSPGEIYEQYF. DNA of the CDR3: TGTGCCAGCAGCCCCGGGGAGATCTACGAGCAGTACTTC. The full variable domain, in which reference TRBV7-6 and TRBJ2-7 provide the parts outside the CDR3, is GAGVSQSPRYKVTKRGQDVALRCDPISGHVSLYWYRQALGQGPEFLTYFNYEAQQDKSGLPNDRFSAERPEGSISTLTIQRTEQRDSAMYRCASSPGEIYEQYFGPGTRLTVT.

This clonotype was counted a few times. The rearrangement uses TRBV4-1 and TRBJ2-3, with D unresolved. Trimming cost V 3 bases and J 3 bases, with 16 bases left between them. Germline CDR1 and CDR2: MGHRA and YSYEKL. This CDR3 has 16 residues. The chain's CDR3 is CASSHTPGLFTDTQYF. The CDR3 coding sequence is TGCGCCAGCAGCCATACCCCCGGCCTTTTTACAGATACGCAGTATTTT.

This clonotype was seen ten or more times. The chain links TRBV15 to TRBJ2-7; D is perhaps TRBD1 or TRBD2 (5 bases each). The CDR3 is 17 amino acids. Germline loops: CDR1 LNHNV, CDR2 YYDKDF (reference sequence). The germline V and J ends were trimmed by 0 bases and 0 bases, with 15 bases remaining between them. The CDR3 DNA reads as TGTGCCACCAGCAGAGAGTCCGGGACGGCTACCTCCTACGAGCAGTACTTC. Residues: CATSRESGTATSYEQYF.

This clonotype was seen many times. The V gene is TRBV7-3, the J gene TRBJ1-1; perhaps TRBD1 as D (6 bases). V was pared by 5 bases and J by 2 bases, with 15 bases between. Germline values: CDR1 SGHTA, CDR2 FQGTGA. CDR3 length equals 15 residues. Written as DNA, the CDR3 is TGTGCCAGCAGCCAGACAGGACTTAGTAACACTGAAGCTTTCTTT. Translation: CASSQTGLSNTEAFF.

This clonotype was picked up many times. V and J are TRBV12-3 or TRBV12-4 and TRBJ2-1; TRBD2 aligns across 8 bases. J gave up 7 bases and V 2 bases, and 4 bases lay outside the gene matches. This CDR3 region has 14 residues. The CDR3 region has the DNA TGTGCCAGCAGTTTAAGCGGGGGTGGGAATGAGCAGTTCTTC. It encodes CASSLSGGGNEQFF.